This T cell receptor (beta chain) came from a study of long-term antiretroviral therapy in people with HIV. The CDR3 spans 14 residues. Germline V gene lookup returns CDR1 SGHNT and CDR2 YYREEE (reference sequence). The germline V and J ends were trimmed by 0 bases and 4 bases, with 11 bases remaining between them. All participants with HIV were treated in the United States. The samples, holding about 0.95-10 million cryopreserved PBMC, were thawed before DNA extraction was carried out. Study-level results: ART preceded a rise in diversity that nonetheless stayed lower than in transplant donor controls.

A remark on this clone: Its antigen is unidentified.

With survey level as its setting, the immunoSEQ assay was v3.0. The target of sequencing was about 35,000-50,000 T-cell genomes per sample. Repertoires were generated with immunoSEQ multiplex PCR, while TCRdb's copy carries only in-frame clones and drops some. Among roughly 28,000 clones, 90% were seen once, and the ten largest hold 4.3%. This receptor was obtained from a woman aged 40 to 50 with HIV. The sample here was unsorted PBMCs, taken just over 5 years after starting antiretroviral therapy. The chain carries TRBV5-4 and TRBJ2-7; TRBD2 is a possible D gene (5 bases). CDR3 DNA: TGTGCCAGCAGCTTGGCCGGGGTTGGATACGAGCAGTACTTC. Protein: CASSLAGVGYEQYF.